Below, 17 T cell receptor beta chains from the same sample are listed, as sequenced in a study of blood T cell repertoires in COVID-19. Clones were read by immunoSEQ multiplex PCR, and TCRdb kept only the in-frame ones, dropping some. The data hold 300,000 to 450,000 clones, with around 87% observed a single time. Sample: peripheral blood. The receptors shown here come from a woman aged 55-69 years with COVID-19, enrolled during active disease.

This clone appeared a single time. Relative to the germline gene, one junction end is altered; a read error may explain this. The chain is built from TRBV2 and TRBJ2-3, with 14 bases identical to TRBD2. Germline V lookup: CDR1 SNHLY, CDR2 FYNNEI. This CDR3 has 16 residues. This CDR3 is CASSEGLAGGRDTQYF. CDR3 in DNA: TGTGCCAGCAGCGAAGGACTAGCGGGGGGCCGGGATACGCAGTATTTT.

The J gene is TRBJ2-1, the V gene TRBV11-3, with TRBD2 as a possible D gene (7 bases). In germline, CDR1 is SGHNT, CDR2 YENEEA. The CDR3 is made up of 15 amino acids. V was pared by 4 bases and J by 0 bases, with 10 bases between. CDR3 protein: CASSSRGASYNEQFF. The CDR3 coding sequence is TGTGCCAGCAGCTCACGGGGGGCCTCCTACAATGAGCAGTTCTTC.

The V and J genes are TRBV9 and TRBJ2-7; a possible D gene is TRBD1 (5 bases). CDR1 SGDLS and CDR2 YYNGEE come from the germline V gene. The germline V and J ends were trimmed by 0 bases and 4 bases, with 11 bases remaining between them. The CDR3 runs to 14 residues. CDR3 in amino acids: CASSVGVGVYEQYF. The CDR3 DNA reads as TGTGCCAGCAGCGTAGGGGTAGGGGTTTACGAGCAGTACTTC.

Here the CDR3 reads CASSSRLAGGTGELFF. The CDR3 coding sequence is TGTGCCAGCAGTTCTCGACTAGCGGGGGGCACCGGGGAGCTGTTTTTT. The chain uses TRBV6-2 or TRBV6-3 and TRBJ2-2, with 13 bases lining up with TRBD2. Germline-derived CDR1 and CDR2 are MNHEY and SVGEGT. This CDR3 region has 16 residues. V lost 4 bases and J lost 4; bases outside the gene matches: 3.

The chain carries TRBV14 and TRBJ2-1; 13 bases fit TRBD2. Per the germline V gene, CDR1 is SGHDN and CDR2 is FVKESK. Trimming took 4 bases from V and 0 from J; bases not matched to a gene: 6. This CDR3 has 18 residues. The CDR3 coding sequence is TGTGCCAGCAGCCGGGGACTAGCGGGGTGGAGCTCCTACAATGAGCAGTTCTTC. This translates into CASSRGLAGWSSYNEQFF.

The chain joins TRBV3-1 (or the pseudogene TRBV3-2) to TRBJ1-2; D remains ambiguous. The germline gives CDR1 LGHDT, CDR2 YNNKEL (reference sequence). Trimming pared 4 bases from V and 12 bases from J, leaving 18 bases between. The CDR3 contains 13 residues. The CDR3 nucleotides are TGTGCCAGCAGCCCCCTCCTCACCTCGGGGAACACCTTC. Residues: CASSPLLTSGNTF.

Details on this clone: It is unclear where the CDR3 begins or ends on the DNA, so no DNA is shown, and the CDR3 is as TCRdb lists it. The CDR3 protein is CATVAGGSYTEAFF. The chain has TRBV19 and TRBJ1-1; the table names TRBD1, a call not compared with the DNA. The CDR3 contains 14 residues when both ends are counted. Germline CDR1 is LNHDA and CDR2 is SQIVND (reference sequence).

V usage is TRBV15 and J usage is TRBJ2-2; perhaps TRBD2 as D (5 bases). The CDR3 extends over 18 amino acids. Deletions cut 1 base from V and 4 bases from J, with 19 bases between. Germline V gives CDR1 LNHNV, CDR2 YYDKDF (reference sequence). CDR3 amino acids: CATSRVPDVPRGTGELFF. The CDR3 DNA follows: TGTGCCACCAGCAGAGTCCCTGACGTCCCTCGGGGCACCGGGGAGCTGTTTTTT. Based on the CDR3 plus reference TRBV15 and TRBJ2-2, the full variable domain is DAMVIQNPRYQVTQFGKPVTLSCSQTLNHNVMYWYQQKSSQAPKLLFHYYDKDFNNEADTPDNFQSRRPNTSFCFLDIRSPGLGDTAMYLCATSRVPDVPRGTGELFFGEGSRLTVL.

The chain combines TRBV7-2 with TRBJ2-1; 10 bases fit TRBD1. From germline, CDR1 is SGHTA and CDR2 FQGNSA. The CDR3 has 16 residues. The ends lost 5 bases at V and 3 bases at J; junction bases unmatched: 7. The CDR3 loop is CASSQSRDRGYNEQFF. CDR3 DNA: TGTGCCAGCAGCCAAAGCCGGGACAGGGGCTACAATGAGCAGTTCTTC.

This chain links TRBV3-1 (or the pseudogene TRBV3-2) with TRBJ1-6, with D maybe TRBD1 (6 bases). Trimming stripped 4 bases from V and 7 bases from J, with 17 bases between. Germline V lookup: CDR1 LGHDT, CDR2 YNNKEL (reference sequence). This CDR3 spans 16 amino acids. The CDR3 coding sequence is TGTGCCAGCAGCCCGGGGTGGGGGGGCGTGAATTCACCCCTCCACTTT. Its protein product is CASSPGWGGVNSPLHF.

This clone was seen only once. The V and J genes are TRBV19 and TRBJ1-1, with 9 bases lining up with TRBD1. CDR1 and CDR2 (germline): LNHDA, SQIVND (reference sequence). V lost 5 bases to trimming and J lost 1 base; unmatched junction nucleotides: 5. CDR3 length equals 15 residues. As DNA, the CDR3 is TGTGCCAGTAGTTCTCTGACAGGGGGGAACACTGAAGCTTTCTTT. Its protein product is CASSSLTGGNTEAFF.

The V gene is TRBV7-9, the J gene TRBJ2-1; 8 bases map to TRBD2. The length of the CDR3 is 15 residues. With V trimmed by 5 bases and J by 6 bases, 9 bases remained unmatched. Germline V gene data show CDR1 as SEHNR and CDR2 as FQNEAQ (reference sequence). The CDR3 nucleotides read TGTGCCAGCAGCCTAACGGGACTAGTGATCAATGAGCAGTTCTTC. Amino acids: CASSLTGLVINEQFF. The full variable domain, with the rest looked up from reference TRBV7-9 and TRBJ2-1, is DTGVSQNPRHKITKRGQNVTFRCDPISEHNRLYWYRQTLGQGPEFLTYFQNEAQLEKSRLLSDRFSAERPKGSFSTLEIQRTEQGDSAMYLCASSLTGLVINEQFFGPGTRLTVL.

This clone has a single count. The J gene is TRBJ1-4, the V gene TRBV30, with D unclear. CDR1 is GTSNPN and CDR2 is SVGIG in the germline V gene (reference sequence). The V end was cut by 7 bases, the J end by 3 bases, with 12 bases between. The CDR3 runs to 13 residues. Here the CDR3 DNA reads TGTGCCTACAATCAGAACGCTAATGAAAAACTGTTTTTT. Protein product: CAYNQNANEKLFF.

J is TRBJ1-2 and V is TRBV7-8, with D uncertain. In germline, CDR1 is SGHVS, CDR2 FQNEAQ. This CDR3 is built from 14 residues. Trimming stripped 0 bases from V and 4 bases from J, with 9 bases between. CDR3 amino acids: CASSLATAVYGYTF. The DNA of the CDR3 is TGTGCCAGCAGCTTAGCAACAGCAGTCTATGGCTACACCTTC. The variable domain in full, completed from reference TRBV7-8 and TRBJ1-2, reads GAGVSQSPRYKVAKRGQDVALRCDPISGHVSLFWYQQALGQGPEFLTYFQNEAQLDKSGLPSDRFFAERPEGSVSTLKIQRTQQEDSAVYLCASSLATAVYGYTFGSGTRLTVV.

The CDR3 DNA follows: TGCGCCAGCAGCCAAGATCGGGGACTCTACAATGAGCAGTTCTTC. This gives the protein CASSQDRGLYNEQFF. The rearrangement uses TRBV4-1 and TRBJ2-1; tentatively, D is TRBD2 (6 bases). This CDR3 has 15 amino acids. The germline V gene has CDR1 MGHRA and CDR2 YSYEKL. Between the trimmed V and J ends, which lost 0 bases and 3 bases, there was a span of 9 bases.

This sequence joins TRBV15 and TRBJ2-5; a weak D match, TRBD2 (6 bases). The CDR3 length is 15 residues. Germline assignment: CDR1 LNHNV and CDR2 YYDKDF (reference sequence). The germline V and J ends were trimmed by 3 bases and 4 bases, with 15 bases remaining between them. The CDR3 nucleotides read TGTGCCACCAGCAGGGACCTCCGGGAGCGAGAGACCCAGTACTTC. This sequence encodes CATSRDLRERETQYF.

The table lists this clone with a few counts. The chain uses TRBV9 and TRBJ1-2; 7 positions agree with TRBD1. Germline V CDR1 and CDR2: SGDLS, YYNGEE. The CDR3 consists of 13 residues. V was pared by 5 bases and J by 2 bases, with 3 bases of the junction left unmatched. As DNA, the CDR3 is TGTGCCAGCAGTAGACAGGGAAACTATGGCTACACCTTC. Translation gives CASSRQGNYGYTF.